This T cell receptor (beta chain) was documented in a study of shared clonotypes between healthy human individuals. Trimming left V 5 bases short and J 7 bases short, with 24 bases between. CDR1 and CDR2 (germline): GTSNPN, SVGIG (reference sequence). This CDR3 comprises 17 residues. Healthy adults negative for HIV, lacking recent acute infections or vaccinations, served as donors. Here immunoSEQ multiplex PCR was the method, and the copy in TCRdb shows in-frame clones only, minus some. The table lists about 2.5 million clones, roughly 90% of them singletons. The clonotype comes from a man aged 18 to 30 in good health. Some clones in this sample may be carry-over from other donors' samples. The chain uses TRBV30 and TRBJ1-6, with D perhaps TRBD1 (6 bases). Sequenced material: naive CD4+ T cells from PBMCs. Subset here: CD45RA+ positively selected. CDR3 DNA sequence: TGTGCCTGGGGGAGAAGGACAGCCGTCACTGGCAATTCACCCCTCCACTTT. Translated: CAWGRRTAVTGNSPLHF.